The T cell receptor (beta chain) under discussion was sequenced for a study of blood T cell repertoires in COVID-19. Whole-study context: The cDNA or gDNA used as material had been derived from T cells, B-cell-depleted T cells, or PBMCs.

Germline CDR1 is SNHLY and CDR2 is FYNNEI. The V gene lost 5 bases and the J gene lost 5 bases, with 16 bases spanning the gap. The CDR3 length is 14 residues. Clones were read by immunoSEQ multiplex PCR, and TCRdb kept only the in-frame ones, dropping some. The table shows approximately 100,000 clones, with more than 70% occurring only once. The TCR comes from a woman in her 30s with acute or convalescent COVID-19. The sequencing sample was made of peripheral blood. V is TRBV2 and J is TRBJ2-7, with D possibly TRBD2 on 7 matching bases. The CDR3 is CASSFLGAGDEQYF. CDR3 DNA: TGTGCCAGCAGTTTCTTGGGGGCGGGGGACGAGCAGTACTTC.